This TCR beta chain appears in the sequencing data of a study of T cells in tuberculosis. Across the whole study: The T cells targeted glucose monomycolate, a mycobacterial lipid, via CD1B.

Thawed, overnight-rested PBMC were stained with GMM-loaded CD1B tetramer, viability dye and anti-CD3, then sorted. The CD1B tetramers carried C32 glucose monomycolate purified from Rhodococcus equi. PBMC for tetramer sorting were first depleted of CD14-expressing monocytes. From each donor, about 100,000 tetramer-negative cells were sorted. No alpha-beta pairing information exists for these sequences. Some clones are missing from TCRdb's copy, which holds only in-frame ones; the method was immunoSEQ multiplex PCR. The table lists 55,000 to 70,000 clones, about 86% of them singletons, with around 13% in the top ten. The clonotype comes from an adult woman with latent tuberculosis. Sequencing used CD1b-GMM tetramer-negative cells sorted from PBMCs.

CDR3 nucleotide sequence: TGTGCCAGTAGTACAGGGGGGTCTAATGAAAAACTGTTTTTT. Residues: CASSTGGSNEKLFF. V is TRBV19 and J is TRBJ1-4; 7 bases align to TRBD1. Germline V gives CDR1 LNHDA, CDR2 SQIVND (reference sequence). There are 14 residues in the CDR3. V lost 4 bases to trimming and J lost 3 bases; unmatched junction nucleotides: 2.